Listed here are 10 T cell receptor beta chains from one sample, sequenced in a study of blood T cell repertoires in COVID-19. TCRdb's copy holds only in-frame clones and misses some; the assay was immunoSEQ multiplex PCR. This sample has around 250,000 clones, with approximately 86% found just once. Sequencing used peripheral blood. The receptors stem from a man aged 40-50 years with active or convalescent COVID-19.

The V and J genes are TRBV7-3 and TRBJ2-1; 7 positions agree with TRBD1. V lost 2 bases, J lost 3 bases, and 4 bases stayed unmatched. Germline CDR1 and CDR2: SGHTA and FQGTGA. The CDR3 runs 15 residues. CDR3 residues: CASSLDRERYNEQFF. CDR3 bases: TGTGCCAGCAGCTTAGACAGGGAGCGCTACAATGAGCAGTTCTTC. Full variable domain (rest looked up from reference TRBV7-3 and TRBJ2-1): GAGVSQTPSNKVTEKGKYVELRCDPISGHTALYWYRQSLGQGPEFLIYFQGTGAADDSGLPNDRFFAVRPEGSVSTLKIQRTERGDSAVYLCASSLDRERYNEQFFGPGTRLTVL.

This chain connects TRBV4-1 to TRBJ2-2, with D tentatively TRBD1 (6 bases). CDR3 size: 15 residues. With 2 bases removed from V and 3 bases from J, the gap between germline ends came to 10 bases. Looked up from germline, CDR1 is MGHRA and CDR2 is YSYEKL. CDR3 DNA sequence: TGCGCCAGCAGCCAAAACAGGGAATACACCGGGGAGCTGTTTTTT. Encoded protein: CASSQNREYTGELFF.

V usage is TRBV4-1 and J usage is TRBJ2-5; 10 bases match TRBD2. This CDR3 contains 18 residues. The ends lost 2 bases at V and 2 bases at J; junction bases unmatched: 11. Germline CDR1 is MGHRA and CDR2 is YSYEKL. CDR3 amino acids: CASSQRWGAGGHQETQYF. The CDR3 coding sequence is TGCGCCAGCAGCCAAAGGTGGGGAGCGGGGGGGCATCAAGAGACCCAGTACTTC.

V gene TRBV5-8 combines with J gene TRBJ1-2; TRBD1 agrees at 9 bases. V dropped 1 base and J dropped 3; count of bases not matched to a gene: 16. The germline V gene has CDR1 SGHTS and CDR2 YDEGEE. This CDR3 spans 19 amino acids. DNA of the CDR3: TGTGCCAGCAGCTTGAGGAGGACCGTTGACAGGGGGTCCGACTATGGCTACACCTTC. Protein: CASSLRRTVDRGSDYGYTF.

In this sample, this clone turned up a few times. This chain joins TRBV5-5 and TRBJ1-2; possibly TRBD1 for D (6 bases). Germline values: CDR1 SGHKS, CDR2 YYEKEE (reference sequence). V was pared by 3 bases and J by 6 bases, with 18 bases between. CDR3 length equals 15 residues. Here the CDR3 reads CASSSRGQGTDGYTF. The CDR3 DNA sequence: TGTGCCAGCAGCTCCAGGGGTCAGGGGACGGATGGCTACACCTTC. Complete variable domain (other parts from reference TRBV5-5 and TRBJ1-2): DAGVTQSPTHLIKTRGQQVTLRCSPISGHKSVSWYQQVLGQGPQFIFQYYEKEERGRGNFPDRFSARQFPNYSSELNVNALLLGDSALYLCASSSRGQGTDGYTFGSGTRLTVV.

This sequence joins TRBV7-3 and TRBJ2-4; weak D call: TRBD1 (6 bases). This CDR3 has 14 amino acids. The V and J ends lost 5 bases and 8 bases respectively, with 16 bases between them. Per the germline V gene, CDR1 is SGHTA and CDR2 is FQGTGA. The CDR3 here is CASSLEGEGDIQYF. CDR3 nucleotides: TGTGCCAGCAGCCTCGAGGGGGAAGGAGACATTCAGTACTTC.

This clone was counted once. V gene TRBV5-6 combines with J gene TRBJ1-5; no firm D call. V lost 4 bases, J lost 3 bases, and 11 bases lay in between. The CDR3 is 14 residues long. Germline-derived CDR1 and CDR2 are SGHDT and YYEEEE. This CDR3 reads CASSRRYFNQPQHF. For the CDR3, the DNA is TGTGCCAGCAGCCGGAGGTATTTCAATCAGCCCCAGCATTTT.

The V and J genes are TRBV3-1 (or the pseudogene TRBV3-2) and TRBJ2-1; TRBD2 agrees at 9 bases. This CDR3 has 15 amino acids. J gave up 8 bases and V 1 base, and 6 bases lay outside the gene matches. The germline gives CDR1 LGHDT, CDR2 YNNKEL (reference sequence). CDR3 sequence (DNA): TGTGCCAGCAGCCAAGTACTAGCGGGCCGGGATGAGCAGTTCTTC. This gives the protein CASSQVLAGRDEQFF.

The V call is TRBV20-1, the J call TRBJ2-3; tentatively, D is TRBD1 (5 bases). Germline CDR1 reads DFQATT; CDR2 reads SNEGSKA (reference sequence). V lost 6 bases and J lost 7, with 11 bases in between. The CDR3 is 11 residues long. In DNA, the CDR3 is TGCAGTGCATTGGGGCTGTATACGCAGTATTTT. Its protein product is CSALGLYTQYF.

This chain uses TRBV6-1 with TRBJ1-1; D is unclear. CDR1 and CDR2 from the germline V gene are MNHNS and SASEGT. This CDR3 comprises 12 residues. V lost 2 bases and J lost 9, with 10 bases in between. The CDR3 protein is CASSEITVKAFF. The CDR3 DNA reads as TGTGCCAGCAGTGAAATAACTGTTAAAGCTTTCTTT.